This entry features one T cell receptor beta chain sequence. These data come from a study of blood T cell repertoires in COVID-19. The CDR3 has 16 amino acids. The V and J ends lost 6 bases and 4 bases, in that order; junction bases with no gene match: 6. Germline assignment: CDR1 KGHSH and CDR2 LQKENI. Sequenced by immunoSEQ multiplex PCR; TCRdb stores in-frame clones only, minus some. The sample consists of some 130,000 clones, 55% to 75% of them appearing once. The rearrangement links TRBV18 to TRBJ2-2; 12 positions match TRBD2. Sequencing was performed on peripheral blood. This TCR was sampled from a woman in her seventies with acute or convalescent COVID-19. The chain's CDR3 is CASSLLAGGSTGELFF. CDR3 in DNA: TGTGCCAGCTCGCTACTAGCGGGAGGTTCCACCGGGGAGCTGTTTTTT. The full variable domain, its missing parts supplied by reference TRBV18 and TRBJ2-2, is NAGVMQNPRHLVRRRGQEARLRCSPMKGHSHVYWYRQLPEEGLKFMVYLQKENIIDESGMPKERFSAEFPKEGPSILRIQQVVRGDSAAYFCASSLLAGGSTGELFFGEGSRLTVL.